This T cell receptor (beta chain) was observed in a study of T cell repertoires in cytomegalovirus infection. The V gene lost 0 bases and the J gene lost 3 bases, with 7 bases spanning the gap. From germline, CDR1 is SEHNR and CDR2 FQNEAQ (reference sequence). The CDR3 extends over 14 amino acids. Regarding the study as a whole: HLA-C-restricted CMV clonotypes gave the most frequent clonotype in two of eight donors.

TCRdb ran MiXCR on the reads and lists one entry per CDR3 protein. This table holds 700,000 to 900,000 distinct CDR3 sequences, just under 30% found once. This clonotype was seen many times. As yet, its antigen is unknown. The material was cultured CD8+ T cells from PBMCs, obtained from culture after CMV antigen stimulation. This receptor was taken from a human donor in good health (CMV status not recorded). Some clones in this sample may be carry-over from other donors' samples. The V gene is TRBV7-9, the J gene TRBJ2-3, with a tentative D call TRBD2 (6 bases). CDR3 residues: CASSLARETDTQYF. The CDR3 DNA reads TGTGCCAGCAGCTTAGCGCGGGAAACAGATACGCAGTATTTT.